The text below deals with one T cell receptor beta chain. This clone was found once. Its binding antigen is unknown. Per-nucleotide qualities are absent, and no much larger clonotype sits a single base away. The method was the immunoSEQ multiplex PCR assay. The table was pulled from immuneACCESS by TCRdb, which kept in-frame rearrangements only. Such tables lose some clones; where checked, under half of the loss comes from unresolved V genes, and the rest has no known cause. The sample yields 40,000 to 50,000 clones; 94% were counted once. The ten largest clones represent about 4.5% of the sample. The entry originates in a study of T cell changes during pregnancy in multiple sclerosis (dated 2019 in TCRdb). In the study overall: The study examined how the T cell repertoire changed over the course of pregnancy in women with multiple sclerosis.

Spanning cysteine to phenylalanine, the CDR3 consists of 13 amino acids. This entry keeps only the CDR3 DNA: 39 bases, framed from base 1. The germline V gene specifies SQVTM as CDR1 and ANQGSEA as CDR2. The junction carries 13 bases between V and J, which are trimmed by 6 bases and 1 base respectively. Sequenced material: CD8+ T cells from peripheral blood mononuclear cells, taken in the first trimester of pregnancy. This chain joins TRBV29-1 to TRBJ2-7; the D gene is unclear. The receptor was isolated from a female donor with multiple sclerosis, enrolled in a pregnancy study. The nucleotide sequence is TGCAGCGTCGAAAAAGGCGGATCCTACGAGCAGTACTTC. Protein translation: CSVEKGGSYEQYF.